This entry is about one T cell receptor (beta chain). This sample stems from a study of blood T cell repertoires in COVID-19. Sequenced by immunoSEQ multiplex PCR; TCRdb stores in-frame clones only, minus some. In the table there are fewer than 500,000 clones, 75% to 90% of which are singletons. All enrollees were roughly 18 to 90 years old and from 20 to 25 US areas. Germline V lookup: CDR1 MGHRA, CDR2 YSYEKL. Trimming took 3 bases from V and 5 from J; bases not matched to a gene: 3. The CDR3 is 14 amino acids. The J gene is TRBJ1-2, the V gene TRBV4-1; 10 bases map to TRBD1. The sample consisted of PBMCs or T cells enriched from blood (not recorded which). The TCR originated in a woman between 18 and 29 years old who had recovered from COVID-19. CDR3 sequence (DNA): TGCGCCAGCAGCCAGCCGGGACAGGGGTATGGCTACACCTTC. This codes for CASSQPGQGYGYTF.